This T cell receptor beta chain was recovered during a study of T cell repertoires in cytomegalovirus infection. The length of the CDR3 is 13 residues. Trimming pared 3 bases from V and 3 bases from J, leaving 9 bases between. TCRdb re-analysed the reads in MiXCR, keeping a single row per CDR3 protein. The sample consists of around 200,000 distinct CDR3 sequences, 35% to 45% of them appearing once. There are a few counts of this clonotype. Its antigen is unidentified. Study results and limitations: What dominated the ex vivo response were HLA-C-restricted CMV-specific TCR beta clonotypes. Carriage of CMV together with the relevant HLA was identifiable through cumulative public TCR beta family frequency.

The source of this sequence is a human donor in good health (CMV status not recorded). Some clones in this sample may be carry-over from other donors' samples. The sequencing used CD8+ T cells from cultured PBMCs, collected from culture after CMV antigen stimulation. The J gene is TRBJ2-7, the V gene TRBV12-3 or TRBV12-4; D remains ambiguous. The CDR3 loop reads CASSFGTHYEQYF. Here the CDR3 DNA reads TGTGCCAGCAGTTTCGGCACTCACTACGAGCAGTACTTC.